These 14 T cell receptor beta chains originate from one sample sequenced in a study of shared clonotypes between healthy human individuals. Data came from immunoSEQ multiplex PCR; TCRdb stores just in-frame clones and leaves some out. The data contain roughly 500,000 clones, 60% to 85% of them singletons. Sequenced input: PBMCs. These TCRs come from a woman aged 40 to 50 in good health. Some clones in this sample may be carry-over from other donors' samples.

CDR3 nucleotide sequence: TGTGCCTGGAGTGTAACGGCCGGGGAGACCCAGTACTTC. It specifies CAWSVTAGETQYF. This chain connects TRBV30 to TRBJ2-5; D is unclear. The germline V and J ends were trimmed by 0 bases and 5 bases, with 10 bases remaining between them. The CDR3 is 13 residues long. CDR1 and CDR2 from the germline V gene are GTSNPN and SVGIG (reference sequence).

Regarding this clone: Other nucleotide sequences in the sample specify the same CDR3. The chain combines TRBV2 with TRBJ2-6, with D uncertain. V lost 5 bases, J lost 0 bases, and 5 bases lay in between. CDR1 and CDR2 (germline): SNHLY, FYNNEI. CDR3 length equals 14 residues. The CDR3 loop is CASSWGSGANVLTF. The CDR3 region has the DNA TGTGCCAGCAGTTGGGGCTCTGGGGCCAACGTCCTGACTTTC.

V gene TRBV9 combines with J gene TRBJ2-3; D perhaps matches TRBD2 (7 bases). CDR1 and CDR2 from the germline V gene are SGDLS and YYNGEE. The CDR3 is 14 amino acids. The germline V and J ends were trimmed by 0 bases and 9 bases, with 14 bases remaining between them. CDR3 in DNA: TGTGCCAGCAGCGTAGTAGGAGAGGGGGGGACGCAGTATTTT. It codes for CASSVVGEGGTQYF.

The V call is TRBV7-3, the J call TRBJ2-1; TRBD2 agrees at 10 bases. This CDR3 contains 18 residues. Germline CDR1 reads SGHTA; CDR2 reads FQGTGA. With V trimmed by 4 bases and J by 5 bases, 14 bases remained unmatched. The CDR3 reads CASSSRAGGFGEDNEQFF. CDR3 DNA sequence: TGTGCCAGCAGCTCCCGAGCGGGAGGGTTTGGTGAGGACAATGAGCAGTTCTTC.

This chain links TRBV28 with TRBJ1-2, with TRBD1 matching over 8 bases. The CDR3 runs 14 residues. V dropped 5 bases and J dropped 2; count of bases not matched to a gene: 4. Germline loops: CDR1 MDHEN, CDR2 SYDVKM. In DNA form, the CDR3 reads TGTGCCAGCAGTAGACAGGGGAAGAACTATGGCTACACCTTC. Translated, it gives CASSRQGKNYGYTF.

The V gene is TRBV28, the J gene TRBJ2-7; D is ambiguous. Trimming pared 6 bases from V and 4 bases from J, leaving 16 bases between. Germline CDR1 and CDR2: MDHEN and SYDVKM. There are 14 residues in the CDR3. CDR3 amino acids: CASRARGRMYEQYF. The CDR3 DNA sequence: TGTGCCAGCAGGGCTCGCGGACGGATGTACGAGCAGTACTTC.

This clone appeared once. J is TRBJ2-5 and V is TRBV6-1, with D uncertain. Germline CDR1 is MNHNS and CDR2 is SASEGT. This CDR3 comprises 15 residues. Trimming stripped 0 bases from V and 5 bases from J, with 13 bases between. CDR3 nucleotide sequence: TGTGCCAGCAGTGAAGCAAGGGTAAGGAAGGAGACCCAGTACTTC. It is translated as CASSEARVRKETQYF.

The rearrangement uses TRBV18 and TRBJ2-6, with 11 nucleotides matching TRBD1. J lost 2 bases, V lost 2 bases, and 5 bases had no gene match. Germline V gene lookup returns CDR1 KGHSH and CDR2 LQKENI. The CDR3 loop spans 18 amino acids. CDR3 bases: TGTGCCAGCTCACCAAGGACAGGGGGCGCCCCTGGGGCCAACGTCCTGACTTTC. Translated: CASSPRTGGAPGANVLTF.

Only one count was recorded for this clone. This may stem from a read error, because a much larger clone lies one nucleotide away. The same CDR3 is also encoded by other DNA sequences in this sample. J is TRBJ2-3 and V is TRBV7-2, with no clear D. Germline-derived CDR1 and CDR2 are SGHTA and FQGNSA. The CDR3 is 12 residues long. V was cut by 1 base and J by 3 bases, with 2 bases left in between. CDR3 region: CASSLETDTQYF. The CDR3 coding sequence is TGTGCCAGCAGCTTAGAGACAGATACGCAGTATTTT.

This clone appeared a few times. The J gene is TRBJ2-1, the V gene TRBV10-3, with TRBD2 matching over 10 bases. After removal of 4 bases from V and 8 bases from J, the junction contained 23 bases not matched to a gene. The germline V gene encodes CDR1 ENHRY and CDR2 SYGVKD. The CDR3 length is 20 residues. In DNA form, the CDR3 reads TGTGCCATCAGTGTTCCGAGGCTAGCGGGAGCAAGAGGGGGTGGGGATGAGCAGTTCTTC. Encoded protein: CAISVPRLAGARGGGDEQFF.

This rearrangement joins TRBV5-1 to TRBJ2-3, with 11 bases identical to TRBD2. The V gene's germline CDR1 is SGHRS and CDR2 YFSETQ. This CDR3 is 15 amino acids long. V gave up 5 bases and J gave up 3 bases; unmatched junction bases: 5. The CDR3 is CASSSGRAGTDTQYF. The CDR3 bases are TGCGCCAGCAGTAGCGGGAGGGCCGGTACAGATACGCAGTATTTT.

The rearrangement uses TRBV30 and TRBJ2-7, with D hard to call. The CDR3 length is 13 residues. The germline CDR1 and CDR2 sequences are GTSNPN and SVGIG (reference sequence). Trimming took off 0 bases at V and 3 bases at J, with 9 bases between the two ends. This CDR3 is CAWSVHGVYEQYF. CDR3 in DNA: TGTGCCTGGAGTGTACATGGGGTCTACGAGCAGTACTTC.

Details on this clone: The sample has other DNA sequences that encode this CDR3 too. The chain carries TRBV28 and TRBJ1-1; D is uncertain. CDR3 length equals 12 residues. V lost 2 bases and J lost 2, with 3 bases in between. Germline V lookup: CDR1 MDHEN, CDR2 SYDVKM. The CDR3 DNA follows: TGTGCCAGCAGTTTAGGTAACACTGAAGCTTTCTTT. This gives the protein CASSLGNTEAFF.

The chain carries TRBV2 and TRBJ1-4, with no clear D. Germline values: CDR1 SNHLY, CDR2 FYNNEI. The CDR3 runs 12 residues. Between the trimmed V and J ends, which lost 4 bases and 10 bases, there was a span of 10 bases. The CDR3 loop reads CASSGAYGKLFF. In nucleotides, the CDR3 is TGTGCCAGCAGTGGGGCGTATGGAAAACTGTTTTTT.